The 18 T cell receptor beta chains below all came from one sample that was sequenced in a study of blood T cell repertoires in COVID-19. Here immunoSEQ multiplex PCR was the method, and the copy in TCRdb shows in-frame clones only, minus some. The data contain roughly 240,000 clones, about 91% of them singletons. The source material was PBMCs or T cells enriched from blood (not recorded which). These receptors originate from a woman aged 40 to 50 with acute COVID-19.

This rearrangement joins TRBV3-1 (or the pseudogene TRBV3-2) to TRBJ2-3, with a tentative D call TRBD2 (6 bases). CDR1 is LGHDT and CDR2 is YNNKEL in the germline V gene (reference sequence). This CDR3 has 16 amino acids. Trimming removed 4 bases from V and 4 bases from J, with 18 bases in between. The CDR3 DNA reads TGTGCCAGCAGCCCCCTCTTCGGGAGAGGATCAGATACGCAGTATTTT. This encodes CASSPLFGRGSDTQYF.

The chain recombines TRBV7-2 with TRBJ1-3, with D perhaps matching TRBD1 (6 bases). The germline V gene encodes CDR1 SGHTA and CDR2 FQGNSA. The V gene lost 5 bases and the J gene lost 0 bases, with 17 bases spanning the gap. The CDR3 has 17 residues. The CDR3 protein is CASSPRTGPSSGNTIYF. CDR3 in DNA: TGTGCCAGCAGCCCAAGAACAGGGCCGAGCTCTGGAAACACCATATATTTT. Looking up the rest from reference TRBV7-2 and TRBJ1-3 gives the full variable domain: GAGVSQSPSNKVTEKGKDVELRCDPISGHTALYWYRQSLGQGLEFLIYFQGNSAPDKSGLPSDRFSAERTGGSVSTLTIQRTQQEDSAVYLCASSPRTGPSSGNTIYFGEGSWLTVV.

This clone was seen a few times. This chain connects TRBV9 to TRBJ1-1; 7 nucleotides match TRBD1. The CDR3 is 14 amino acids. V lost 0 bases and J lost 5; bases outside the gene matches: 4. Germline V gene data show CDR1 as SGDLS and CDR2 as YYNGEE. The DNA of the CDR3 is TGTGCCAGCAGCGTAGAGACAGGGAGGACTGAAGCTTTCTTT. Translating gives CASSVETGRTEAFF.

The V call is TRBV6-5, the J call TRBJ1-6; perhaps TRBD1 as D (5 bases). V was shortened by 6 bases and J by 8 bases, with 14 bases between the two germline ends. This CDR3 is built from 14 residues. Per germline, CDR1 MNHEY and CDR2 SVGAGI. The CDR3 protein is CASSSRTGDSPLHF. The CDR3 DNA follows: TGTGCCAGCAGCAGTCGTACAGGAGATTCACCCCTCCACTTT.

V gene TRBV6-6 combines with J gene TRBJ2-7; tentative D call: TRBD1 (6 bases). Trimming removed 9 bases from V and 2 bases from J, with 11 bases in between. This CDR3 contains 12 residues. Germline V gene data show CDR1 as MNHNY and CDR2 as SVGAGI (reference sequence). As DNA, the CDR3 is TGTGCCAGTACAGGGCCCACCTACGAGCAGTACTTC. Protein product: CASTGPTYEQYF.

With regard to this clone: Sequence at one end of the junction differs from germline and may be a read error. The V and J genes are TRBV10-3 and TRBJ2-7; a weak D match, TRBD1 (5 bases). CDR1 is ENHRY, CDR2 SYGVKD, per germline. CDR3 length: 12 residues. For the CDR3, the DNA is TGTGCCATCAGTGAGCCCGCAGGGTCCGCTCGCTTC. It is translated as CAISEPAGSARF.

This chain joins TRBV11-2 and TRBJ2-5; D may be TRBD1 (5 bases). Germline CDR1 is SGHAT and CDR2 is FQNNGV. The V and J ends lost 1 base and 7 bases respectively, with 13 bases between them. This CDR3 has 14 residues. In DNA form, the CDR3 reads TGTGCCAGCAGCTTAGGCTCAGGGCAGGGGACCCAGTACTTC. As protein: CASSLGSGQGTQYF.

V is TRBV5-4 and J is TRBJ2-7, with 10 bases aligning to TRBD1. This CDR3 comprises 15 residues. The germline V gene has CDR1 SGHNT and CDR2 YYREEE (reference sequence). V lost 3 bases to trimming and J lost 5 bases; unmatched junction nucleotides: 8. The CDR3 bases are TGTGCCAGCAGCTCTAGTAGGACAGGGGGACACGAGCAGTACTTC. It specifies CASSSSRTGGHEQYF. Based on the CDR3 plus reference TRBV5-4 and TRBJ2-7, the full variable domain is ETGVTQSPTHLIKTRGQQVTLRCSSQSGHNTVSWYQQALGQGPQFIFQYYREEENGRGNFPPRFSGLQFPNYSSELNVNALELDDSALYLCASSSSRTGGHEQYFGPGTRLTVT.

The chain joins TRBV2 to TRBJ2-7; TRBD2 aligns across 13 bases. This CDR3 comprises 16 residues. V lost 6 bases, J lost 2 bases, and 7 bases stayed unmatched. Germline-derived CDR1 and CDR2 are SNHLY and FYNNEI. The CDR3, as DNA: TGTGCCAGCAGACGGACTAGCGGGGGCCAAACCTACGAGCAGTACTTC. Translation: CASRRTSGGQTYEQYF.

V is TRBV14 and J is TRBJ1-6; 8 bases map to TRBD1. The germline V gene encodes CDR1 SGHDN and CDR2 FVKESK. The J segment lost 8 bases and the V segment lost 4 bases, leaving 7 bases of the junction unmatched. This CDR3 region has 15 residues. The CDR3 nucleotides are TGTGCCAGCAGCCTCTTCCAGGGGGCATATTCACCCCTCCACTTT. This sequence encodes CASSLFQGAYSPLHF. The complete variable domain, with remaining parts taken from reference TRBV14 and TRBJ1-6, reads EAGVTQFPSHSVIEKGQTVTLRCDPISGHDNLYWYRRVMGKEIKFLLHFVKESKQDESGMPNNRFLAERTGGTYSTLKVQPAELEDSGVYFCASSLFQGAYSPLHFGNGTRLTVT.

The chain's CDR3 is CASSLAGGTTDTQYF. The CDR3 DNA sequence: TGTGCCAGCAGCTTGGCTGGAGGTACCACAGATACGCAGTATTTT. The chain uses TRBV5-6 and TRBJ2-3, with TRBD2 as a possible D gene (5 bases). Germline V gene lookup returns CDR1 SGHDT and CDR2 YYEEEE. The CDR3 covers 15 residues. V was cut by 0 bases and J by 2 bases, with 10 bases left in between.

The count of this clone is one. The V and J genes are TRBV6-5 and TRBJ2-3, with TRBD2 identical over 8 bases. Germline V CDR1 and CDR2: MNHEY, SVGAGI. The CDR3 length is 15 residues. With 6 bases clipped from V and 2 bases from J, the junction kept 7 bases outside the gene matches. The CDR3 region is CASSLGGDDTDTQYF. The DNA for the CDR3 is TGTGCCAGCAGCCTCGGGGGGGACGACACAGATACGCAGTATTTT.

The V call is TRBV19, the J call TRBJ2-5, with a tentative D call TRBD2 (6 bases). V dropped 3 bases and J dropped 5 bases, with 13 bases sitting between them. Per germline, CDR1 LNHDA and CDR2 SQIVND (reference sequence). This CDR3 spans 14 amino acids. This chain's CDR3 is CASSIGGSRETQYF. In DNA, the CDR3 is TGTGCCAGTAGTATCGGAGGGTCAAGGGAGACCCAGTACTTC.

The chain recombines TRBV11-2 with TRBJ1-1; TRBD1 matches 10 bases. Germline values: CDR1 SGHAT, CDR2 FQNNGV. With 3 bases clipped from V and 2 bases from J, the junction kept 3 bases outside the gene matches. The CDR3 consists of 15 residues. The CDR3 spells CASSLDRGANTEAFF. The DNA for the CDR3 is TGTGCCAGCAGCTTGGACAGGGGGGCCAACACTGAAGCTTTCTTT.

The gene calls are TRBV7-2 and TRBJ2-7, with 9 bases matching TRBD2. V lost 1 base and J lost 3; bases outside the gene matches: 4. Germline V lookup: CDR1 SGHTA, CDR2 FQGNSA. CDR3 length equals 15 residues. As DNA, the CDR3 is TGTGCCAGCAGCTTAGGACTAGCGGCGATCTACGAGCAGTACTTC. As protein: CASSLGLAAIYEQYF.

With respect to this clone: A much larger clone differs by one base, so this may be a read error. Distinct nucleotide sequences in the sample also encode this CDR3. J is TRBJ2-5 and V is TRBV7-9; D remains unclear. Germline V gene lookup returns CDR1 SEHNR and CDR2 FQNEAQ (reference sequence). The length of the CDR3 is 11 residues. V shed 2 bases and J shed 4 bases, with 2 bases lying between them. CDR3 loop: CASSLLETQYF. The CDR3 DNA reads TGTGCCAGCAGCTTACTAGAGACCCAGTACTTC.

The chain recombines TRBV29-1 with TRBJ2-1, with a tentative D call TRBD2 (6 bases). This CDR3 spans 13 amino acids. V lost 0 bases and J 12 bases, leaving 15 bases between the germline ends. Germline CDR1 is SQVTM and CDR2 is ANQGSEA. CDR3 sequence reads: CSVEDRRWGGQFF. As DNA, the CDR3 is TGCAGCGTTGAAGATAGGCGGTGGGGAGGGCAGTTCTTC.

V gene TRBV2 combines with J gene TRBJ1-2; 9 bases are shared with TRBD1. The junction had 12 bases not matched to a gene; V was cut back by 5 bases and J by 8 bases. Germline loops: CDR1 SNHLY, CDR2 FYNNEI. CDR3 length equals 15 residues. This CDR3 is CASSFLQGAEGGYTF. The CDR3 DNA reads TGTGCCAGCAGTTTTCTACAGGGGGCAGAGGGCGGCTACACCTTC.